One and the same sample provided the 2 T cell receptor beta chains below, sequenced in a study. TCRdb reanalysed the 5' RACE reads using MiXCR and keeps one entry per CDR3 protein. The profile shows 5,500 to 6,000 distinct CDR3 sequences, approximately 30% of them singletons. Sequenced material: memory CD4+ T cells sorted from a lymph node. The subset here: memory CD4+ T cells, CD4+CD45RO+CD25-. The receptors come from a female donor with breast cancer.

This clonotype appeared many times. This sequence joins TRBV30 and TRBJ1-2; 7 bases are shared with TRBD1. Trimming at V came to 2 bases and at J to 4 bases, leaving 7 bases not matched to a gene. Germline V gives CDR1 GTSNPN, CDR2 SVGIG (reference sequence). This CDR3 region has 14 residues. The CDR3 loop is CAWSTTGVGYGYTF. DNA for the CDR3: TGTGCCTGGAGTACCACAGGGGTTGGCTATGGCTACACCTTC.

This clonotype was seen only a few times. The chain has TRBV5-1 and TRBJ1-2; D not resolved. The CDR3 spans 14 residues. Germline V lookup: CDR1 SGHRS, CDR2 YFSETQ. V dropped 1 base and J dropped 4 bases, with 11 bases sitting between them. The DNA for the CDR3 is TGCGCCAGCAGCTTGAGGTGGAGGACCTATGGCTACACCTTC. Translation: CASSLRWRTYGYTF.